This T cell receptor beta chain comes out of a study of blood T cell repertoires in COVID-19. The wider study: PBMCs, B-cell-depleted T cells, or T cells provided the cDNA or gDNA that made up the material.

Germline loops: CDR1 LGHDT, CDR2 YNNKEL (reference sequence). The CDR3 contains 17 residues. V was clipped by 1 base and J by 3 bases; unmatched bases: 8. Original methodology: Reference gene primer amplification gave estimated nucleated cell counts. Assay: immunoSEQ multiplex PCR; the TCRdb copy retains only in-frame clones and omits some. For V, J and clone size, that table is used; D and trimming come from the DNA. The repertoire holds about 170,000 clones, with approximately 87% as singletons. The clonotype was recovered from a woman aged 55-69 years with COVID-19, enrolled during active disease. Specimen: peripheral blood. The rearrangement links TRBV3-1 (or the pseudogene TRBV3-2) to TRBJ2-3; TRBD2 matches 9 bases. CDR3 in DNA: TGTGCCAGCAGCCAAGCGGGGCCTAGCGGGATGACAGATACGCAGTATTTT. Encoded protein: CASSQAGPSGMTDTQYF.